Reported below is one T cell receptor beta chain. A deep-level run was used for the assay. Input per replicate PCR of unsorted PBMC was 250 to 300 ng DNA, corresponding to some 30,000 T cell genomes. Assay: immunoSEQ multiplex PCR; the TCRdb copy retains only in-frame clones and omits some. Among about 490,000 clones listed, around 73% were seen once. These data come from a study of shared clonotypes between healthy human individuals. Donors comprised only Caucasian adults living in Nashville, Tennessee. The sequence was collected from a woman aged 40 to 55 in good health. Some clones in this sample may be carry-over from other donors' samples. The specimen was PBMCs.

CDR3 DNA sequence: TGTGCCAGCAGTGAAGCCGGTTACGAGCAGTACTTC. Residues: CASSEAGYEQYF. V usage is TRBV2 and J usage is TRBJ2-7; D remains ambiguous. The CDR3 loop spans 12 amino acids. V was trimmed by 0 bases and J by 4 bases, leaving 4 bases between them. Germline loops: CDR1 SNHLY, CDR2 FYNNEI. The full variable domain, completed using reference TRBV2 and TRBJ2-7, is EPEVTQTPSHQVTQMGQEVILRCVPISNHLYFYWYRQILGQKVEFLVSFYNNEISEKSEIFDDQFSVERPDGSNFTLKIRSTKLEDSAMYFCASSEAGYEQYFGPGTRLTVT.